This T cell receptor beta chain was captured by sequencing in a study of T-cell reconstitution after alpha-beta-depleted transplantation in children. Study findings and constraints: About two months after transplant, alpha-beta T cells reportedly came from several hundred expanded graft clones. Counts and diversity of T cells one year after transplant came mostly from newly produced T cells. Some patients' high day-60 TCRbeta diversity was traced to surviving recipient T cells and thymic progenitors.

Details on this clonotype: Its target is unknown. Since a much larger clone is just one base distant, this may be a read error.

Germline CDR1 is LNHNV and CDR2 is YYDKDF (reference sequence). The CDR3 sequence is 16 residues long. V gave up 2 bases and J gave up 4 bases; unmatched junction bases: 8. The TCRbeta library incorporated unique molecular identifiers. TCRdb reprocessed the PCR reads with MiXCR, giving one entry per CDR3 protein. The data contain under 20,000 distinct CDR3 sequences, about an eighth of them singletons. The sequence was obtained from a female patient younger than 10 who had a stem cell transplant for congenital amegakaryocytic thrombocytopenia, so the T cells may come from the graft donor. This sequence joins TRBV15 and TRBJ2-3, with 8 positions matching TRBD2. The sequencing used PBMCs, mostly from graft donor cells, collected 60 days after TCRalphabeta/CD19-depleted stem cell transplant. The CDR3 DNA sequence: TGTGCCACCAGCAGATTCGGGGGGGGGAGGTCAGATACGCAGTATTTT. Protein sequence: CATSRFGGGRSDTQYF.